Each of the 3 T cell receptor beta chains below was sequenced from the same sample in a study of blood T cell repertoires in COVID-19. Data came from immunoSEQ multiplex PCR; TCRdb stores just in-frame clones and leaves some out. The table has 75,000 to 90,000 clones, roughly 89% seen once. What was sequenced was peripheral blood. Receptors were obtained from a woman between 50 and 59 years old in a cohort sampled during active COVID-19.

This chain joins TRBV28 and TRBJ1-4, with TRBD1 identical over 9 bases. The CDR3 runs to 17 residues. Germline CDR1 MDHEN, CDR2 SYDVKM. The junction had 16 bases not matched to a gene; V was cut back by 6 bases and J by 8 bases. CDR3 residues: CASSLRESGTGQEKLFF. In DNA, the CDR3 is TGTGCCAGCAGCCTTAGAGAGTCCGGGACAGGGCAAGAAAAACTGTTTTTT.

This chain uses TRBV6-5 with TRBJ2-7, with D maybe TRBD2 (7 bases). This CDR3 is 13 amino acids long. V was clipped by 11 bases and J by 3 bases, with 17 bases between them. Germline CDR1 MNHEY, CDR2 SVGAGI. The CDR3 bases are TGTGCCTCCCCGGGGGGCGTAATCTACGAGCAGTACTTC. Amino acid sequence: CASPGGVIYEQYF.

The chain employs TRBV16 and TRBJ1-1, with 7 bases matching TRBD1. Germline CDR1 is KGHSY and CDR2 is FQNENV. This CDR3 spans 12 amino acids. Germline trimming cut 5 bases from V and 7 bases from J; bases unmatched to any gene: 4. DNA of the CDR3: TGTGCCAGCAGCAAAGACAGGGATGAAGCTTTCTTT. It yields the protein CASSKDRDEAFF.